Each of the 26 T cell receptor beta chains below was sequenced from the same sample in a study of blood T cells in healthy people across ages. Through a sample-barcoded 5' primer and a J-beta primer mix, a second PCR was run for about 7 to 12 cycles. Using its own MiXCR run on the 5' RACE reads, TCRdb lists one record per CDR3 protein. This sample has hundreds of thousands of distinct CDR3 sequences, with approximately 30% found just once. Specimen: blood. The receptors shown here come from a woman of 80 years or more in good health.

The genes are TRBV29-1 and TRBJ1-1; no firm D call. The ends were cut back, 4 bases at V and 2 bases at J, with 8 bases in the middle. Germline CDR1 SQVTM, CDR2 ANQGSEA. This CDR3 contains 12 residues. The CDR3 spells CSVAVSNTEAFF. CDR3 nucleotide sequence: TGCAGCGTTGCCGTTTCCAACACTGAAGCTTTCTTT. The complete variable domain, with remaining parts taken from reference TRBV29-1 and TRBJ1-1, reads SAVISQKPSRDICQRGTSLTIQCQVDSQVTMMFWYRQQPGQSLTLIATANQGSEATYESGFVIDKFPISRPNLTFSTLTVSNMSPEDSSIYLCSVAVSNTEAFFGQGTRLTVV.

V is TRBV12-3 or TRBV12-4 and J is TRBJ1-2, with TRBD1 as a possible D gene (5 bases). V was clipped by 6 bases and J by 2 bases, with 10 bases between them. The CDR3 is made up of 13 amino acids. In DNA, the CDR3 is TGTGCCAGCAGATGGGGCCTAAACTATGGCTACACCTTC. It codes for CASRWGLNYGYTF.

V and J are TRBV6-5 and TRBJ2-1; D perhaps matches TRBD1 (5 bases). The germline V and J ends were trimmed by 2 bases and 12 bases, with 8 bases remaining between them. Germline loops: CDR1 MNHEY, CDR2 SVGAGI. The CDR3 runs to 11 residues. In DNA form, the CDR3 reads TGTGCCAGCAGTTACGCAGGGTTGCAGTTCTTC. Protein product: CASSYAGLQFF.

This clonotype was counted a few times. The chain links TRBV24-1 to TRBJ2-3, with D perhaps being TRBD1 or TRBD2 (5 bases each). There are 15 residues in the CDR3. Germline V gene data show CDR1 as KGHDR and CDR2 as SFDVKD. Trimming pared 3 bases from V and 6 bases from J, leaving 15 bases between. Written as DNA, the CDR3 is TGTGCCACCAGTGATCCGGGACGACACCCCGATACGCAGTATTTT. It yields the protein CATSDPGRHPDTQYF.

This clonotype was counted many times. This sequence joins TRBV11-1 and TRBJ2-6, with D maybe TRBD1 (5 bases). Germline assignment: CDR1 SGHAT and CDR2 FQDESV (reference sequence). The CDR3 extends over 15 amino acids. The V gene lost 0 bases and the J gene lost 3 bases, with 6 bases spanning the gap. This chain's CDR3 is CASSLAGVGANVLTF. In nucleotides, the CDR3 is TGTGCCAGCAGCTTAGCAGGGGTTGGGGCCAACGTCCTGACTTTC.

This clonotype was observed many times. The chain carries TRBV6-6 and TRBJ2-7; no clear D gene. V lost 7 bases, J lost 2 bases, and 12 bases lay in between. In germline, CDR1 is MNHNY, CDR2 SVGAGI (reference sequence). This CDR3 comprises 13 residues. The CDR3 loop is CASTQTGAYEQYF. CDR3 in DNA: TGTGCCAGCACACAGACGGGCGCCTACGAGCAGTACTTC.

This clonotype was observed at least ten times. This chain uses TRBV20-1 with TRBJ2-1; 8 bases fit TRBD2. V was pared by 1 base and J by 0 bases, with 11 bases of the junction left unmatched. The CDR3 covers 18 residues. CDR1 and CDR2 from the germline V gene are DFQATT and SNEGSKA (reference sequence). Written as DNA, the CDR3 is TGCAGTGCTAGAGCATTACGCCGGCGGGGGGCCTCCTACAATGAGCAGTTCTTC. It translates to CSARALRRRGASYNEQFF.

Many counts were recorded for this clonotype. This chain links TRBV11-2 with TRBJ2-3; D is ambiguous. Germline values: CDR1 SGHAT, CDR2 FQNNGV. Trimming took off 0 bases at V and 4 bases at J, with 5 bases between the two ends. CDR3 length: 13 residues. The CDR3 nucleotides read TGTGCCAGCAGCTTAGATATAGCAGATACGCAGTATTTT. This encodes CASSLDIADTQYF.

This clonotype was seen a few times. The chain joins TRBV19 to TRBJ2-2; D is perhaps TRBD2 (5 bases). The length of the CDR3 is 17 residues. V shed 7 bases and J shed 6 bases, with 24 bases lying between them. Germline V gene data show CDR1 as LNHDA and CDR2 as SQIVND (reference sequence). The CDR3 is CASTLRHGVRSSGELFF. The CDR3 nucleotides are TGTGCCAGTACCCTCAGACACGGGGTCAGGAGTTCCGGGGAGCTGTTTTTT.

This clonotype occurred many times. The chain links TRBV10-3 to TRBJ1-1; 7 bases align to TRBD1. Germline CDR1 and CDR2: ENHRY and SYGVKD. The CDR3 runs 15 residues. The V segment lost 6 bases and the J segment 1 base; nucleotides outside the gene matches: 8. DNA for the CDR3: TGTGCCATCAGGCCGGGGGCAGGGGGGAACACTGAAGCTTTCTTT. Its translation: CAIRPGAGGNTEAFF.

J is TRBJ2-2 and V is TRBV7-2; D perhaps matches TRBD2 (6 bases). The length of the CDR3 is 14 residues. Germline loops: CDR1 SGHTA, CDR2 FQGNSA. V was pared by 0 bases and J by 7 bases, with 9 bases between. The CDR3 bases are TGTGCCAGCAGCTTAGCGCGGGGAAGCGGGGAGCTGTTTTTT. Amino acid sequence: CASSLARGSGELFF.

This clonotype has at least ten counts. The chain recombines TRBV20-1 with TRBJ2-3; TRBD2 aligns across 8 bases. Trimming cost V 6 bases and J 0 bases; bases outside gene matches: 17. This CDR3 has 18 residues. Germline CDR1 is DFQATT and CDR2 is SNEGSKA (reference sequence). CDR3 loop: CSAEVASGGAASTDTQYF. CDR3 in DNA: TGCAGTGCGGAAGTGGCGAGCGGGGGTGCCGCTAGCACAGATACGCAGTATTTT.

V is TRBV20-1 and J is TRBJ2-5, with 7 nucleotides matching TRBD2. Germline CDR1 is DFQATT and CDR2 is SNEGSKA (reference sequence). With 5 bases clipped from V and 4 bases from J, the junction kept 10 bases outside the gene matches. The CDR3 runs 14 residues. The CDR3, as DNA: TGCAGTGCTGCGCTCCTCGGGAGGCTAGAGACCCAGTACTTC. This encodes CSAALLGRLETQYF.

At least ten counts were recorded for this clonotype. The V call is TRBV10-3, the J call TRBJ1-5, with D maybe TRBD1 (5 bases). The CDR3 is 15 amino acids. Germline CDR1 is ENHRY and CDR2 is SYGVKD. The germline V and J ends were trimmed by 3 bases and 3 bases, with 12 bases remaining between them. CDR3 sequence: CAISEGQGFNQPQHF. As DNA, the CDR3 is TGTGCCATCAGTGAAGGGCAGGGTTTCAATCAGCCCCAGCATTTT.

This clonotype was seen ten or more times. The rearrangement uses TRBV6-2 or TRBV6-3 and TRBJ2-1; no clear D. The length of the CDR3 is 12 residues. Looked up from germline, CDR1 is MNHEY and CDR2 is SVGEGT. V was shortened by 6 bases and J by 4 bases, with 7 bases between the two germline ends. The DNA for the CDR3 is TGTGCCAGCAGACCCCGGTACAATGAGCAGTTCTTC. Encoded protein: CASRPRYNEQFF.

This clonotype was seen only a few times. This rearrangement joins TRBV7-2 to TRBJ1-5, with 8 bases fitting TRBD1. The trim removed 2 bases at V and 6 bases at J, leaving 9 bases unmatched. Per germline, CDR1 SGHTA and CDR2 FQGNSA. The CDR3 has 16 amino acids. CDR3 residues: CASSLNARQGAQPQHF. The DNA of the CDR3 is TGTGCCAGCAGCTTAAATGCGAGGCAGGGGGCTCAGCCCCAGCATTTT.

With respect to this clonotype: A single base separates this from a much larger clone, so it may be a read error. The chain couples TRBV20-1 to TRBJ2-3, with D tentatively TRBD1 (7 bases). Trimming took off 8 bases at V and 10 bases at J, with 19 bases between the two ends. CDR3 length: 12 amino acids. Germline CDR1 and CDR2: DFQATT and SNEGSKA (reference sequence). The CDR3 DNA follows: TGCAGTCAGGGGGGCCCAACTGATGCGCAGTATTTT. This gives the protein CSQGGPTDAQYF.

Details on this clonotype: At one end the junction does not follow the germline gene, possibly because of a read error. J is TRBJ2-7 and V is TRBV29-1, with no clear D. CDR1 and CDR2 (germline): SQVTM, ANQGSEA. This CDR3 contains 11 residues. The CDR3 sequence: CGVEDAQTPYF. For the CDR3, the DNA is TGCGGCGTTGAAGATGCCCAGACCCCGTACTTC.

On this clonotype: A much larger clone is a single base away; this may be a read error. The genes are TRBV6-2 or TRBV6-3 and TRBJ2-1, with D maybe TRBD2 (6 bases). CDR3 length: 13 residues. Trimming took 5 bases from V and 7 from J, leaving 12 bases between them. CDR1 MNHEY and CDR2 SVGEGT come from the germline V gene. In nucleotides, the CDR3 is TGTGCCAGCAGTGCCGTCGGGGGAAATGAGCAGTTCTTC. This encodes CASSAVGGNEQFF.

The sample holds a few counts of this clonotype. The chain joins TRBV27 to TRBJ2-7; D is perhaps TRBD1 or TRBD2 (5 bases each). Germline V gene sequence: CDR1 MNHEY, CDR2 SMNVEV (reference sequence). V gave up 7 bases and J gave up 3 bases, with 19 bases separating them. The CDR3 has 15 amino acids. CDR3 loop: CASKIEGRSHYEQYF. CDR3 DNA: TGTGCCAGCAAGATTGAGGGGAGAAGCCACTACGAGCAGTACTTC.

This clonotype was counted between two and nine times. The chain links TRBV30 to TRBJ1-1, with a tentative D call TRBD1 (5 bases). Trimming removed 1 base at V and 4 bases at J, with 13 bases between. Per germline, CDR1 GTSNPN and CDR2 SVGIG (reference sequence). The CDR3 extends over 14 amino acids. In DNA form, the CDR3 reads TGTGCCTGGAGTGACCCGGGGCAGGGCACTGAAGCTTTCTTT. It encodes CAWSDPGQGTEAFF.

This clonotype was recorded many times. A much larger clone lies a single base off, so this may be a read error. The chain joins TRBV5-1 to TRBJ2-1, with D possibly being TRBD1 (5 bases). Matching the DNA end better, TRBJ2-7 makes the J call doubtful. Per the germline V gene, CDR1 is SGHRS and CDR2 is YFSETQ. The CDR3 length is 15 residues. CDR3 region: CASSEQGSSYNEQYF. The CDR3 nucleotides read TGCGCCAGCAGCGAGCAGGGAAGCTCCTACAATGAGCAGTACTTC.

This clonotype was detected many times. J is TRBJ2-4 and V is TRBV7-2; either TRBD1 or TRBD2 may supply D (7 bases each). V dropped 4 bases and J dropped 9 bases, with 19 bases sitting between them. Germline V CDR1 and CDR2: SGHTA, FQGNSA. CDR3 length: 15 residues. The CDR3 DNA is TGTGCCAGCAGCTCCCCCAGGGGGGGCCTAGGCATTCAGTACTTC. Its protein is CASSSPRGGLGIQYF.

This clonotype occurred many times. The rearrangement uses TRBV3-1 and TRBJ2-5; 8 bases are shared with TRBD2. There are 18 residues in the CDR3. Trimming at V came to 0 bases and at J to 2 bases, leaving 11 bases not matched to a gene. Germline V gene data show CDR1 as LGHDT and CDR2 as YNNKEL (reference sequence). The CDR3 nucleotides are TGTGCCAGCAGCCAAGATCCTGTGCGGAGCGGGGGACAAGAGACCCAGTACTTC. Translating gives CASSQDPVRSGGQETQYF.

Ten or more counts support this clonotype. This rearrangement joins TRBV5-1 to TRBJ2-1; D might be TRBD2 (7 bases). The CDR3 runs 18 residues. Trimming cost V 0 bases and J 1 base, with 17 bases left between them. Germline V gene sequence: CDR1 SGHRS, CDR2 YFSETQ. The CDR3 sequence is CASSLDGGGRGSYNEQFF. CDR3 DNA: TGCGCCAGCAGCTTGGATGGCGGGGGCCGGGGTTCCTACAATGAGCAGTTCTTC.

V and J are TRBV5-1 and TRBJ1-1, with TRBD1 as a possible D gene (6 bases). From germline, CDR1 is SGHRS and CDR2 YFSETQ. The CDR3 runs to 16 residues. V lost 4 bases and J 0 bases, leaving 16 bases between the germline ends. The CDR3 DNA is TGCGCCAGCAGCGCCAGGGGTGGGCACATGAACACTGAAGCTTTCTTT. Its protein product is CASSARGGHMNTEAFF.